Below are 16 T cell receptor beta chains sequenced from a single sample in a study of shared clonotypes between healthy human individuals. The protocol was immunoSEQ multiplex PCR, while the TCRdb copy is restricted to in-frame clones and leaves out a portion. The data hold around 1,900,000 clones, with 93% observed a single time. CD45RO negativity and positive selection for CCR7 defined naive CD8 cells, a population that excluded terminally differentiated effector memory CD45RA+ cells. The sequencing input was naive CD8+ T cells from PBMCs. All receptors come from a man younger than 30 in good health. Some clones in this sample may be carry-over from other donors' samples.

The CDR3 DNA follows: TGTGCCAGCTCACCAGAAGGGGGCAACTACAATGAGCAGTTCTTC. Its translation: CASSPEGGNYNEQFF. The chain has TRBV18 and TRBJ2-1; the match to TRBD1 covers 7 bases. From germline, CDR1 is KGHSH and CDR2 LQKENI. The CDR3 runs to 15 residues. After removal of 2 bases from V and 3 bases from J, the junction contained 4 bases not matched to a gene.

The CDR3 sequence is CASSVLTSTDTQYF. The CDR3 coding sequence is TGTGCCAGCAGCGTCTTAACTAGCACAGATACGCAGTATTTT. The V and J genes are TRBV9 and TRBJ2-3, with D unresolved. This CDR3 spans 14 amino acids. The V gene's germline CDR1 is SGDLS and CDR2 YYNGEE. V gave up 2 bases and J gave up 0 bases, with 7 bases separating them.

This chain uses TRBV11-2 with TRBJ1-2; maybe TRBD1 (5 bases). The CDR3 has 18 amino acids. V was shortened by 0 bases and J by 6 bases, with 23 bases between the two germline ends. CDR1 and CDR2 (germline): SGHAT, FQNNGV. CDR3 region: CASSLDEAAGRGRNGYTF. CDR3 sequence (DNA): TGTGCCAGCAGCTTAGATGAGGCGGCAGGGCGAGGAAGAAATGGCTACACCTTC.

V usage is TRBV10-3 and J usage is TRBJ1-4; D unresolved. The CDR3 contains 14 residues. Germline CDR1 reads ENHRY; CDR2 reads SYGVKD. Trimming removed 8 bases at V and 2 bases at J, with 12 bases between. CDR3 amino acids: CAISTSSTNEKLFF. DNA of the CDR3: TGTGCCATCTCCACATCCAGCACTAATGAAAAACTGTTTTTT.

This chain joins TRBV9 and TRBJ2-7; D tentatively reads TRBD1 or TRBD2 (9 bases each). Per germline, CDR1 SGDLS and CDR2 YYNGEE. There are 14 residues in the CDR3. Trimming removed 4 bases from V and 3 bases from J, with 14 bases in between. The CDR3 nucleotides are TGTGCCAGCAGCCTAGCGGGACAGGGCTACGAGCAGTACTTC. Its translation: CASSLAGQGYEQYF.

CDR3 in amino acids: CASSVESEPYNEQFF. CDR3 in DNA: TGTGCCAGCAGCGTAGAGAGCGAGCCCTACAATGAGCAGTTCTTC. The rearrangement links TRBV9 to TRBJ2-1; D is undetermined. CDR1 is SGDLS and CDR2 is YYNGEE in the germline V gene. This CDR3 is 15 amino acids long. The V end was cut by 0 bases, the J end by 2 bases, with 9 bases between. Complete variable domain (other parts from reference TRBV9 and TRBJ2-1): DSGVTQTPKHLITATGQRVTLRCSPRSGDLSVYWYQQSLDQGLQFLIQYYNGEERAKGNILERFSAQQFPDLHSELNLSSLELGDSALYFCASSVESEPYNEQFFGPGTRLTVL.

The gene calls are TRBV28 and TRBJ2-5; TRBD1 aligns across 7 bases. V lost 3 bases and J lost 5; bases outside the gene matches: 12. Germline V CDR1 and CDR2: MDHEN, SYDVKM. The CDR3 extends over 16 amino acids. CDR3 in DNA: TGTGCCAGCAGTTTGAGAGGGGGCAGGGGATGGGAGACCCAGTACTTC. It is translated as CASSLRGGRGWETQYF.

V and J are TRBV5-1 and TRBJ1-1, with a possible D match to TRBD1 (5 bases). CDR3 size: 15 residues. Germline assignment: CDR1 SGHRS and CDR2 YFSETQ. V was trimmed by 2 bases and J by 6 bases, leaving 17 bases between them. Written as DNA, the CDR3 is TGCGCCAGCAGCTTTGAAGGAGGGGCTTATTCTGAAGCTTTCTTT. Residues: CASSFEGGAYSEAFF. Drawing the rest from reference TRBV5-1 and TRBJ1-1, the complete variable domain is KAGVTQTPRYLIKTRGQQVTLSCSPISGHRSVSWYQQTPGQGLQFLFEYFSETQRNKGNFPGRFSGRQFSNSRSEMNVSTLELGDSALYLCASSFEGGAYSEAFFGQGTRLTVV.

The chain uses TRBV7-8 and TRBJ2-7; 8 bases fit TRBD2. V gave up 5 bases and J gave up 4 bases; unmatched junction bases: 10. The CDR3 has 15 residues. The germline V gene encodes CDR1 SGHVS and CDR2 FQNEAQ. CDR3 in DNA: TGTGCCAGCAGCCCCTGGACTAGCAACATATACGAGCAGTACTTC. Translated: CASSPWTSNIYEQYF.

V and J are TRBV4-1 and TRBJ2-7, with 10 bases that match TRBD2. Germline V gene data show CDR1 as MGHRA and CDR2 as YSYEKL. The CDR3 is made up of 17 amino acids. V lost 1 base, J lost 2 bases, and 8 bases stayed unmatched. The CDR3 DNA follows: TGCGCCAGCAGCCAAGGCTCTAGCGGGAGTATGACCTACGAGCAGTACTTC. It yields the protein CASSQGSSGSMTYEQYF.

This chain uses TRBV11-2 with TRBJ2-1, with 11 bases aligning to TRBD2. The length of the CDR3 is 17 residues. V trimming: 0 bases; J trimming: 6 bases; junction bases outside the gene matches: 7. CDR1 SGHAT and CDR2 FQNNGV come from the germline V gene. CDR3 nucleotides: TGTGCCAGCAGCTTAGATCTCGGGACTAGCGGATCCAATGAGCAGTTCTTC. Protein product: CASSLDLGTSGSNEQFF. The full variable domain, completed using reference TRBV11-2 and TRBJ2-1, is EAGVAQSPRYKIIEKRQSVAFWCNPISGHATLYWYQQILGQGPKLLIQFQNNGVVDDSQLPKDRFSAERLKGVDSTLKIQPAKLEDSAVYLCASSLDLGTSGSNEQFFGPGTRLTVL.

The chain is built from TRBV25-1 and TRBJ2-5; either TRBD1 or TRBD2 may supply D (5 bases each). CDR1 and CDR2 (germline): MGHDK, SYGVNS. With 6 bases removed from V and 5 bases from J, the gap between germline ends came to 13 bases. The CDR3 spans 13 residues. The CDR3 loop reads CASSGVWGETQYF. The CDR3 bases are TGTGCCAGCAGCGGGGTGTGGGGGGAGACCCAGTACTTC. The full variable domain, with the rest looked up from reference TRBV25-1 and TRBJ2-5, is EADIYQTPRYLVIGTGKKITLECSQTMGHDKMYWYQQDPGMELHLIHYSYGVNSTEKGDLSSESTVSRIRTEHFPLTLESARPSHTSQYLCASSGVWGETQYFGPGTRLLVL.

The chain combines TRBV19 with TRBJ2-7, with D possibly called TRBD1 or TRBD2 (6 bases each). This CDR3 is built from 15 residues. CDR1 LNHDA and CDR2 SQIVND come from the germline V gene (reference sequence). The germline V and J ends were trimmed by 6 bases and 0 bases, with 15 bases remaining between them. The CDR3 DNA follows: TGTGCCAGTAGCGGAGGGACATCAAGCTCCTACGAGCAGTACTTC. Its protein is CASSGGTSSSYEQYF.

The chain recombines TRBV9 with TRBJ2-5; 9 bases agree with TRBD1. This CDR3 is built from 16 residues. After removal of 1 base from V and 3 bases from J, the junction contained 7 bases not matched to a gene. Germline values: CDR1 SGDLS, CDR2 YYNGEE. The CDR3 DNA follows: TGTGCCAGCAGCGTACGTAGGGACAGGGAGGAAGAGACCCAGTACTTC. Its translation is CASSVRRDREEETQYF.

J is TRBJ1-1 and V is TRBV19, with 7 bases matching TRBD1. This CDR3 spans 12 amino acids. CDR1 is LNHDA and CDR2 is SQIVND in the germline V gene (reference sequence). The CDR3 DNA sequence: TGTGCAACAGGGGTGTGGGGAACTGAAGCTTTCTTT. Translated: CATGVWGTEAFF.

V is TRBV11-1 and J is TRBJ2-1, with D possibly being TRBD1 or TRBD2 (5 bases each). V gave up 2 bases and J gave up 9 bases, with 23 bases separating them. CDR1 and CDR2 (germline): SGHAT, FQDESV (reference sequence). The CDR3 is made up of 17 amino acids. CDR3: CASSLIVGVAGFGEQFF. The CDR3 DNA sequence: TGTGCCAGCAGCTTAATCGTCGGGGTCGCAGGGTTTGGTGAGCAGTTCTTC.